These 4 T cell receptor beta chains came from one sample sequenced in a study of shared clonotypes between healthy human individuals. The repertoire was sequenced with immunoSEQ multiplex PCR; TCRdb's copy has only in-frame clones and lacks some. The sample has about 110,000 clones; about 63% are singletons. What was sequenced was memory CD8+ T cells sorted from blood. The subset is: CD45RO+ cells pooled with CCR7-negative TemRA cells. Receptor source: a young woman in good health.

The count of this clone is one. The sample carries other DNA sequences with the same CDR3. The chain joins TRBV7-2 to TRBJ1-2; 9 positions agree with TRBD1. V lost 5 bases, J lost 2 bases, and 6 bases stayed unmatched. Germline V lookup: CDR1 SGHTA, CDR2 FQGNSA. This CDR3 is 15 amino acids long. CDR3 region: CASSLPGQGNYGYTF. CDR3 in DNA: TGTGCCAGCAGCCTCCCGGGACAGGGAAACTATGGCTACACCTTC.

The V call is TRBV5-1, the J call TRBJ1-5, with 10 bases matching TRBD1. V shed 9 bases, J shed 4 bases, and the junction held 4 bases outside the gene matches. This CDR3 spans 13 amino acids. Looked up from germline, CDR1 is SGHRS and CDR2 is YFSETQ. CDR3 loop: CAKGDRGNQPQHF. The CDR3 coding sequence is TGCGCCAAGGGGGACAGGGGAAATCAGCCCCAGCATTTT.

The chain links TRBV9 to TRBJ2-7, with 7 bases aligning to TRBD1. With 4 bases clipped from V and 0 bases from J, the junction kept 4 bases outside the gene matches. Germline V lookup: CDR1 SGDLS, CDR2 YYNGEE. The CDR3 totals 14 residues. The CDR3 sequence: CASSRTGYSYEQYF. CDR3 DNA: TGTGCCAGCAGCCGGACAGGTTACTCCTACGAGCAGTACTTC.

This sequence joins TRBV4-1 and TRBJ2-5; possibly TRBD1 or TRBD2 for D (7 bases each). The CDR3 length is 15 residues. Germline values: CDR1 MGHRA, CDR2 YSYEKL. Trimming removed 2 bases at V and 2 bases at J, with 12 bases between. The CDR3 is CASSQSQGGQETQYF. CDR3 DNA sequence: TGCGCCAGCAGCCAAAGTCAGGGGGGGCAAGAGACCCAGTACTTC.